The rows below give T cell receptor beta chains drawn from one sample of a study of blood T cell repertoires in COVID-19. Produced via immunoSEQ multiplex PCR; TCRdb's table is partial and in-frame only. The repertoire holds over 85,000 clones, with around 84% as singletons. The sample consisted of peripheral blood. These receptors all come from a man in his fifties or sixties with active or convalescent COVID-19. CDR3s include the opening cysteine and the closing phenylalanine or tryptophan. The D gene is left open where the match is weak. Rows may omit the clone size; those that give it use once, few, many or a size class.

TRBD1,TRBV3-1/TRBV3-2,TRBJ2-5,.,CASSQPPGQGRGWETQYF,TGTGCCAGCAGCCAACCTCCGGGACAGGGCCGAGGGTGGGAGACCCAGTACTTC
TRBD2,TRBV7-6,TRBJ2-1,.,CASSLGSRGGLDEQFF,TGTGCCAGCAGCTTAGGTAGTCGGGGGGGCCTAGATGAGCAGTTCTTC
.,TRBV2,TRBJ1-3,.,CASSTTVNTIYF,TGTGCCAGCAGTACGACAGTTAACACCATATATTTT
.,TRBV12-3/TRBV12-4,TRBJ1-5,few,CASTAHRGPQHF,TGTGCCAGCACCGCGCACCGGGGGCCCCAGCATTTT
.,TRBV4-1,TRBJ1-1,.,CASSLPTGLLTEAFF,TGCGCCAGCAGCCTTCCGACAGGTTTGTTAACTGAAGCTTTCTTT
.,TRBV19,TRBJ1-5,.,CASSSMTGTYSNQPQHF,TGTGCCAGTAGTTCAATGACCGGGACTTATAGCAATCAGCCCCAGCATTTT
TRBD2,TRBV5-1,TRBJ2-1,.,CASSLARGVYNEQFF,TGCGCCAGCAGCTTGGCCCGGGGGGTCTACAATGAGCAGTTCTTC
.,TRBV3-1/TRBV3-2,TRBJ1-1,.,CASSLGLGTEAFF,TGTGCCAGCAGCTTGGGCCTTGGGACTGAAGCTTTCTTT
.,TRBV28,TRBJ1-4,.,CASSLAGVGEKLFF,TGTGCCAGCAGTTTGGCAGGGGTGGGTGAAAAACTGTTTTTT
.,TRBV5-8,TRBJ2-3,once,CASSLGNERLSDTQYF,TGTGCCAGCAGCTTGGGGAATGAGCGTTTATCAGATACGCAGTATTTT
.,TRBV6-5,TRBJ2-1,.,CASTGLGARYNEQFF,TGTGCCAGCACCGGGCTGGGGGCTCGGTACAATGAGCAGTTCTTC
.,TRBV6-5,TRBJ2-1,.,CASSPHTGVNEQFF,TGTGCCAGCAGCCCCCACACGGGAGTGAATGAGCAGTTCTTC
.,TRBV6-1,TRBJ2-1,.,CASSEMGQSYYNEQFF,TGTGCCAGCAGTGAAATGGGGCAGTCTTACTACAATGAGCAGTTCTTC
TRBD1,TRBV19,TRBJ1-5,.,CASSLDRAQPQHF,TGTGCCAGTAGTCTCGACAGGGCGCAGCCCCAGCATTTT
TRBD1,TRBV29-1,TRBJ2-3,once,CSGRQGASDTQYF,TGCAGCGGCAGACAGGGGGCGTCAGATACGCAGTATTTT
TRBD2,TRBV2,TRBJ2-1,.,CASSGAGGRSYNEQFF,TGTGCCAGCAGCGGCGCGGGGGGACGCTCCTACAATGAGCAGTTCTTC
TRBD1,TRBV28,TRBJ1-5,.,CASSLGQESNQPQHF,TGTGCCAGCAGTTTGGGACAGGAGAGCAATCAGCCCCAGCATTTT
.,TRBV6-2/TRBV6-3,TRBJ2-1,.,CASSYPRFPLYNEQFF,TGTGCCAGCAGTTACCCCCGGTTCCCTCTCTACAATGAGCAGTTCTTC
.,TRBV2,TRBJ1-5,.,CASSQDSYSNQPQHF,TGTGCCAGCAGCCAGGATTCTTATAGCAATCAGCCCCAGCATTTT
.,TRBV13,TRBJ2-7,.,CASSRRGEAYEQYF,TGTGCCAGCAGCCGCAGGGGGGAAGCCTACGAGCAGTACTTC
TRBD1,TRBV14,TRBJ2-2,.,CASSQKGQGTTGELFF,TGTGCCAGCAGCCAAAAGGGACAGGGGACCACCGGGGAGCTGTTTTTT
TRBD1,TRBV11-2,TRBJ1-1,.,CASSSPLHAGQVKTEAFF,TGTGCCAGCAGCTCCCCTTTACACGCGGGACAGGTGAAAACTGAAGCTTTCTTT
.,TRBV11-3,TRBJ1-3,.,CASSLDGGNSGNTIYF,TGTGCCAGCAGCTTAGATGGAGGCAACTCTGGAAACACCATATATTTT
TRBD1,TRBV7-9,TRBJ1-2,few,CASSLAEGAHGYTF,TGTGCCAGCAGCTTAGCGGAGGGGGCTCATGGCTACACCTTC
.,TRBV13,TRBJ1-3,many,CASSPPIGTIYF,TGTGCCAGCAGCCCGCCAATCGGCACCATATATTTT
.,TRBV10-3,TRBJ1-1,.,CAISETAENTEAFF,TGTGCCATCAGTGAAACAGCTGAGAACACTGAAGCTTTCTTT
.,TRBV28,TRBJ1-1,.,CAILSQGRGTEAFF,TGTGCCATCTTATCTCAGGGACGGGGGACTGAAGCTTTCTTT
.,TRBV20-1,TRBJ2-5,.,CSASKENMETQYF,TGCAGTGCTAGTAAGGAGAATATGGAGACCCAGTACTTC
.,TRBV29-1,TRBJ2-2,.,CSVGSGNTGELFF,TGCAGCGTTGGGTCGGGGAACACCGGGGAGCTGTTTTTT
.,TRBV27,TRBJ1-1,.,CASSLGGNTEAFF,TGTGCCAGCAGTTTAGGAGGGAACACTGAAGCTTTCTTT
TRBD1,TRBV19,TRBJ1-2,.,CASSSGTGSFYGYTF,TGTGCCAGTAGTTCGGGGACAGGGAGTTTCTATGGCTACACCTTC
TRBD2,TRBV18,TRBJ2-3,.,CASSPRLAINTDTQYF,TGTGCCAGCTCACCACGACTAGCGATAAACACAGATACGCAGTATTTT
.,TRBV9,TRBJ2-3,.,CASSPQTSSDTQYF,TGTGCCAGCAGCCCCCAAACTAGTTCCGATACGCAGTATTTT